The 31 T cell receptor beta chains below come from one sample, sequenced in a study of cytomegalovirus exposure and HLA in healthy donors. The PCR had 60 Vbeta and 13 Jbeta primers. Some clones are missing from TCRdb's copy, which holds only in-frame ones; the method was immunoSEQ multiplex PCR. The table records around 220,000 clones, roughly four fifths of them present only once. Sequenced: PBMCs. The origin of the receptors is a girl aged 10 to 17 in good health and CMV-seronegative.

The rearrangement uses TRBV7-8 and TRBJ2-1; tentatively, D is TRBD2 (7 bases). CDR1 is SGHVS, CDR2 FQNEAQ, per germline. The ends were cut back, 1 base at V and 3 bases at J, with 10 bases in the middle. This CDR3 comprises 15 residues. The CDR3 region has the DNA TGTGCCAGCAGCTTAGGCGGGGGCTACTACAATGAGCAGTTCTTC. This gives the protein CASSLGGGYYNEQFF.

The genes are TRBV19 and TRBJ1-1; D is uncertain. CDR3 length: 17 amino acids. Trimming stripped 5 bases from V and 2 bases from J, with 21 bases between. CDR1 LNHDA and CDR2 SQIVND come from the germline V gene (reference sequence). In DNA, the CDR3 is TGTGCCAGTAGTCGTTCGCCTACGAGGGTTGTAAACACTGAAGCTTTCTTT. Encoded protein: CASSRSPTRVVNTEAFF.

This clone came up a few times. The V and J genes are TRBV5-4 and TRBJ2-4; 10 bases fit TRBD1. This CDR3 has 19 amino acids. Losses at the gene ends were 0 bases for V and 1 base for J; bases not matched to a gene: 10. Germline-derived CDR1 and CDR2 are SGHNT and YYREEE (reference sequence). As DNA, the CDR3 is TGTGCCAGCAGCTTGGGACGGGACAGGGGACGGGCGGCCAAAAACATTCAGTACTTC. Translation: CASSLGRDRGRAAKNIQYF.

The chain joins TRBV5-1 to TRBJ2-7, with TRBD2 as a possible D gene (5 bases). Trimming shortened V by 5 bases and J by 3 bases, and 6 bases separated the two germline ends. The CDR3 contains 11 residues. Germline CDR1 and CDR2: SGHRS and YFSETQ. CDR3 amino acids: CASSRDYEQYF. CDR3 nucleotide sequence: TGCGCCAGCAGTCGGGACTACGAGCAGTACTTC.

There are a few counts of this clone. Other nucleotide sequences in the sample specify the same CDR3. V and J are TRBV6-5 and TRBJ1-3; 7 bases match TRBD1. This CDR3 has 13 amino acids. Trimming took 6 bases from V and 4 from J; bases not matched to a gene: 3. Germline loops: CDR1 MNHEY, CDR2 SVGAGI. The CDR3 nucleotides are TGTGCCAGCAGAAGGACAGGCGGAAACACCATATATTTT. Protein sequence: CASRRTGGNTIYF.

The rearrangement joins TRBV6-1 to TRBJ1-5; D not certain. The CDR3 sequence is 13 residues long. In germline, CDR1 is MNHNS, CDR2 SASEGT. V was clipped by 2 bases and J by 6 bases, with 8 bases between them. DNA for the CDR3: TGTGCCAGCAGTGAACGGGAGGCTCAGCCCCAGCATTTT. Its protein is CASSEREAQPQHF.

There are a few counts of this clone. This rearrangement joins TRBV5-6 to TRBJ1-1; no clear D. CDR3 length: 13 amino acids. The V and J ends lost 3 bases and 4 bases respectively, with 10 bases between them. The germline V gene encodes CDR1 SGHDT and CDR2 YYEEEE. The CDR3 region is CASSSIPGTEAFF. Here the CDR3 DNA reads TGTGCCAGCAGCTCTATTCCGGGCACTGAAGCTTTCTTT.

This chain links TRBV9 with TRBJ2-1, with D tentatively TRBD2 (6 bases). The CDR3 consists of 16 residues. Trimming took 3 bases from V and 6 from J, leaving 19 bases between them. The germline gives CDR1 SGDLS, CDR2 YYNGEE. CDR3 DNA sequence: TGTGCCAGCAGCGAGAGGGGCGGGGTAGGCAGCAATGAGCAGTTCTTC. Its translation is CASSERGGVGSNEQFF.

The chain links TRBV7-8 to TRBJ2-5; 9 nucleotides align to TRBD1. Germline V gene data show CDR1 as SGHVS and CDR2 as FQNEAQ. The CDR3 extends over 13 amino acids. J lost 5 bases, V lost 4 bases, and 2 bases had no gene match. As DNA, the CDR3 is TGTGCCAGCAGCTGGGACAGGGCGGAGACCCAGTACTTC. Its protein product is CASSWDRAETQYF. The full variable domain, rest sourced from reference TRBV7-8 and TRBJ2-5, is GAGVSQSPRYKVAKRGQDVALRCDPISGHVSLFWYQQALGQGPEFLTYFQNEAQLDKSGLPSDRFFAERPEGSVSTLKIQRTQQEDSAVYLCASSWDRAETQYFGPGTRLLVL.

In this sample, this clone turned up a few times. The chain carries TRBV6-6 and TRBJ1-1, with D perhaps matching TRBD1 (5 bases). Germline assignment: CDR1 MNHNY and CDR2 SVGAGI (reference sequence). The CDR3 is made up of 15 amino acids. Trimming took off 0 bases at V and 6 bases at J, with 14 bases between the two ends. The DNA for the CDR3 is TGTGCCAGCAGTTACTCGAAAGGACACTCTCCTGAAGCTTTCTTT. It codes for CASSYSKGHSPEAFF.

V and J are TRBV6-6 and TRBJ1-1; D ambiguous. CDR3 length: 14 amino acids. Trimming removed 2 bases from V and 1 base from J, with 8 bases in between. From germline, CDR1 is MNHNY and CDR2 SVGAGI (reference sequence). The DNA for the CDR3 is TGTGCCAGCAGTTACCTGGGCCCGAACACTGAAGCTTTCTTT. Amino acid sequence: CASSYLGPNTEAFF.

The chain uses TRBV28 and TRBJ1-3; 8 bases are a match to TRBD1. The CDR3 has 14 residues. The germline V gene has CDR1 MDHEN and CDR2 SYDVKM. V trimming: 6 bases; J trimming: 4 bases; junction bases outside the gene matches: 5. The CDR3 sequence: CASRQGGKGNTIYF. The CDR3 nucleotides read TGTGCCAGCAGACAGGGGGGAAAGGGAAACACCATATATTTT.

This clone has just a few counts. The chain has TRBV18 and TRBJ2-6; TRBD1 matches at 7 bases. The length of the CDR3 is 15 residues. The J segment lost 4 bases and the V segment lost 4 bases, leaving 4 bases of the junction unmatched. Germline V gene sequence: CDR1 KGHSH, CDR2 LQKENI. The CDR3 DNA reads as TGTGCCAGCTCACGCGACAGGGCCGGGGCCAACGTCCTGACTTTC. It is translated as CASSRDRAGANVLTF.

This rearrangement joins TRBV29-1 to TRBJ1-2; 9 nucleotides agree with TRBD1. Germline V gene data show CDR1 as SQVTM and CDR2 as ANQGSEA. CDR3 length: 15 amino acids. V gave up 2 bases and J gave up 4 bases; unmatched junction bases: 8. The CDR3 spells CSVEPRTGELYGYTF. The CDR3 coding sequence is TGCAGCGTTGAACCAAGGACAGGGGAACTCTATGGCTACACCTTC.

The J gene is TRBJ2-3, the V gene TRBV5-1; TRBD2 agrees at 8 bases. Germline V lookup: CDR1 SGHRS, CDR2 YFSETQ. This CDR3 is 14 amino acids long. V lost 2 bases, J lost 7 bases, and 6 bases stayed unmatched. The CDR3 reads CASSFSSGRNTQYF. Written as DNA, the CDR3 is TGCGCCAGCAGCTTTTCTAGCGGGCGAAATACGCAGTATTTT.

This clone was seen only a few times. V usage is TRBV5-4 and J usage is TRBJ1-5, with D possibly being TRBD1 (5 bases). With 4 bases removed from V and 7 bases from J, the gap between germline ends came to 21 bases. CDR1 and CDR2 from the germline V gene are SGHNT and YYREEE (reference sequence). The CDR3 sequence is 16 residues long. The CDR3 nucleotides read TGTGCCAGCAGCCCCTACGAGGCGGGGGTAGTGCAGCCCCAGCATTTT. Translating it yields CASSPYEAGVVQPQHF.

The gene calls are TRBV7-6 and TRBJ2-5; 9 bases fit TRBD1. The CDR3 sequence is 15 residues long. V gave up 4 bases and J gave up 5 bases; unmatched junction bases: 8. CDR1 is SGHVS and CDR2 is FNYEAQ in the germline V gene. Here the CDR3 reads CASSSTGGAGETQYF. CDR3 bases: TGTGCCAGCAGCTCAACAGGGGGCGCGGGGGAGACCCAGTACTTC.

The J gene is TRBJ2-5, the V gene TRBV2; D not resolved. V lost 4 bases and J lost 4, with 10 bases in between. The CDR3 has 13 amino acids. The germline V gene encodes CDR1 SNHLY and CDR2 FYNNEI. For the CDR3, the DNA is TGTGCCAGCAGTGTCCTCACGGGAGAGACCCAGTACTTC. Its translation: CASSVLTGETQYF.

The chain links TRBV28 to TRBJ1-1; D not certain. Germline V gene sequence: CDR1 MDHEN, CDR2 SYDVKM. CDR3 length: 12 amino acids. Trimming removed 4 bases at V and 10 bases at J, with 13 bases between. The CDR3 bases are TGTGCCAGCAGTTCGCAGTCCTACAGAGCTTTCTTT. Translation: CASSSQSYRAFF. The variable domain in full, completed from reference TRBV28 and TRBJ1-1, reads DVKVTQSSRYLVKRTGEKVFLECVQDMDHENMFWYRQDPGLGLRLIYFSYDVKMKEKGDIPEGYSVSREKKERFSLILESASTNQTSMYLCASSSQSYRAFFGQGTRLTVV.

This clone has just one count. The rearrangement joins TRBV4-1 to TRBJ2-4; tentative D call: TRBD2 (6 bases). The V end was cut by 0 bases, the J end by 0 bases, with 15 bases between. In germline, CDR1 is MGHRA, CDR2 YSYEKL. This CDR3 spans 18 amino acids. CDR3: CASSQEVAGNLAKNIQYF. CDR3 bases: TGCGCCAGCAGCCAAGAGGTTGCGGGAAATCTAGCCAAAAACATTCAGTACTTC.

This chain joins TRBV9 and TRBJ2-5, with D maybe TRBD2 (6 bases). V lost 2 bases, J lost 4 bases, and 18 bases lay in between. The CDR3 consists of 16 residues. Germline CDR1 reads SGDLS; CDR2 reads YYNGEE. The CDR3 loop reads CASSVHRGSAGETQYF. The CDR3 nucleotides read TGTGCCAGCAGCGTTCATCGGGGGAGTGCTGGAGAGACCCAGTACTTC. The full variable domain, rest sourced from reference TRBV9 and TRBJ2-5, is DSGVTQTPKHLITATGQRVTLRCSPRSGDLSVYWYQQSLDQGLQFLIQYYNGEERAKGNILERFSAQQFPDLHSELNLSSLELGDSALYFCASSVHRGSAGETQYFGPGTRLLVL.

The rearrangement uses TRBV5-4 and TRBJ2-5; D unresolved. This CDR3 is 13 amino acids long. V was pared by 5 bases and J by 1 base, with 9 bases between. Germline CDR1 and CDR2: SGHNT and YYREEE (reference sequence). The DNA for the CDR3 is TGTGCCAGCAGTACTATCACCCAAGAGACCCAGTACTTC. Amino acid sequence: CASSTITQETQYF.

The rearrangement joins TRBV27 to TRBJ2-2; perhaps TRBD2 as D (6 bases). The CDR3 length is 16 residues. Germline V gene data show CDR1 as MNHEY and CDR2 as SMNVEV (reference sequence). V dropped 2 bases and J dropped 6 bases, with 16 bases sitting between them. CDR3 DNA: TGTGCCAGCAGTTTAAACTTTCCGAGGGAGGCCGGGGAGCTGTTTTTT. Translating gives CASSLNFPREAGELFF.

This chain uses TRBV28 with TRBJ2-1; TRBD2 matches at 8 bases. The junction had 15 bases not matched to a gene; V was cut back by 5 bases and J by 6 bases. The CDR3 contains 17 residues. The germline V gene has CDR1 MDHEN and CDR2 SYDVKM. The CDR3 is CASSKPQIAGSPNEQFF. CDR3 sequence (DNA): TGTGCCAGCAGTAAACCTCAAATAGCGGGAAGCCCCAATGAGCAGTTCTTC. Full variable domain (outside the CDR3, taken from reference TRBV28 and TRBJ2-1): DVKVTQSSRYLVKRTGEKVFLECVQDMDHENMFWYRQDPGLGLRLIYFSYDVKMKEKGDIPEGYSVSREKKERFSLILESASTNQTSMYLCASSKPQIAGSPNEQFFGPGTRLTVL.

The chain joins TRBV6-5 to TRBJ1-2; D is unresolved. V lost 2 bases, J lost 8 bases, and 18 bases lay in between. The CDR3 sequence is 15 residues long. Germline V lookup: CDR1 MNHEY, CDR2 SVGAGI. The CDR3 reads CASSYREGPLGGYTF. CDR3 in DNA: TGTGCCAGCAGTTACCGGGAAGGACCTCTGGGGGGCTACACCTTC.

The CDR3 is CASSVGVAVRTDTQYF. In DNA, the CDR3 is TGTGCCAGCAGCGTAGGGGTAGCAGTCCGCACAGATACGCAGTATTTT. V is TRBV9 and J is TRBJ2-3; no reliable D call. Germline CDR1 SGDLS, CDR2 YYNGEE. The CDR3 is made up of 16 amino acids. V was trimmed by 0 bases and J by 1 base, leaving 12 bases between them.

The CDR3 nucleotides read TGTGCCAGCAGCTTAGTACAGGGGGACGTCGGCTACACCTTC. Translated, it gives CASSLVQGDVGYTF. The chain joins TRBV7-2 to TRBJ1-2; 8 bases are shared with TRBD1. V dropped 1 base and J dropped 8; count of bases not matched to a gene: 6. The germline gives CDR1 SGHTA, CDR2 FQGNSA. The CDR3 spans 14 residues.

The rearrangement links TRBV2 to TRBJ1-1; D call uncertain. The CDR3 sequence is 11 residues long. V lost 11 bases and J lost 7, with 14 bases in between. Germline V gene lookup returns CDR1 SNHLY and CDR2 FYNNEI. This chain's CDR3 is CAGTIQLEAFF. In DNA form, the CDR3 reads TGTGCCGGCACAATCCAACTTGAAGCTTTCTTT.

The chain uses TRBV15 and TRBJ2-7; no reliable D call. The CDR3 covers 14 residues. The V end lost 1 base, the J end lost 2 bases, and 9 bases lay between the germline ends. Germline values: CDR1 LNHNV, CDR2 YYDKDF (reference sequence). CDR3 sequence reads: CATSRGTDTYEQYF. As DNA, the CDR3 is TGTGCCACCAGCAGAGGAACCGACACCTACGAGCAGTACTTC. Complete variable domain (other parts from reference TRBV15 and TRBJ2-7): DAMVIQNPRYQVTQFGKPVTLSCSQTLNHNVMYWYQQKSSQAPKLLFHYYDKDFNNEADTPDNFQSRRPNTSFCFLDIRSPGLGDTAMYLCATSRGTDTYEQYFGPGTRLTVT.

The chain has TRBV5-1 and TRBJ2-3; 9 bases map to TRBD2. Per germline, CDR1 SGHRS and CDR2 YFSETQ. V was pared by 0 bases and J by 5 bases, with 4 bases of the junction left unmatched. The CDR3 is made up of 15 amino acids. The CDR3 bases are TGCGCCAGCAGCTTGGTAGCGGGGGCGGAAGATACGCAGTATTTT. It codes for CASSLVAGAEDTQYF.

This clone was observed once. The rearrangement joins TRBV4-2 to TRBJ2-1; 8 bases line up with TRBD2. This CDR3 comprises 16 residues. Trimming took 0 bases from V and 9 from J; bases not matched to a gene: 10. Germline V gene lookup returns CDR1 LGHNA and CDR2 YNFKEQ. The DNA of the CDR3 is TGTGCCAGCAGCCAAGACTCAGCGGGACGGGAGGGTGAGCAGTTCTTC. Translation gives CASSQDSAGREGEQFF.